What follows are 26 T cell receptor beta chains derived from one specimen sequenced in a study of siplizumab effects on memory and regulatory T cells. Clones were read by immunoSEQ multiplex PCR, and TCRdb kept only the in-frame ones, dropping some. The sample lists around 100,000 clones, around 92% occurring once. The sample comprised CD4+ T cells sorted from blood. The receptors shown here come from a human donor in good health.

The chain recombines TRBV10-1 with TRBJ2-7; possible D gene TRBD1, 5 bases. V was pared by 2 bases and J by 5 bases, with 13 bases between. This CDR3 is built from 14 residues. Germline V CDR1 and CDR2: WNHNN, SYGVQD (reference sequence). Here the CDR3 reads CASSEGQGWNEQYF. DNA for the CDR3: TGCGCCAGCAGTGAGGGGCAGGGATGGAACGAGCAGTACTTC.

This clone was seen just once. This chain connects TRBV5-4 to TRBJ1-2; 9 positions match TRBD1. From germline, CDR1 is SGHNT and CDR2 YYREEE (reference sequence). This CDR3 is built from 15 residues. Trimming at V came to 3 bases and at J to 8 bases, leaving 11 bases not matched to a gene. The CDR3 DNA follows: TGTGCCAGCAGCTCTGGGACAGGGATCATAGAGGGCTACACCTTC. This encodes CASSSGTGIIEGYTF.

The V gene is TRBV6-6, the J gene TRBJ1-5, with no clear D. V shed 1 base and J shed 0 bases, with 10 bases lying between them. The CDR3 loop spans 16 amino acids. The germline V gene encodes CDR1 MNHNY and CDR2 SVGAGI (reference sequence). DNA for the CDR3: TGTGCCAGCAGTTACTTTGGACGGTATAGCAATCAGCCCCAGCATTTT. It codes for CASSYFGRYSNQPQHF.

The chain joins TRBV4-1 to TRBJ1-2; the match to TRBD1 covers 9 bases. The germline V gene has CDR1 MGHRA and CDR2 YSYEKL. The CDR3 is 17 residues long. The J segment lost 5 bases and the V segment lost 1 base, leaving 11 bases of the junction unmatched. In DNA form, the CDR3 reads TGCGCCAGCAGCCAAGTGGGACAGGGAGGTGGGGTGTATGGCTACACCTTC. Protein product: CASSQVGQGGGVYGYTF.

The chain joins TRBV4-3 to TRBJ2-1; D is uncertain. The CDR3 loop spans 14 amino acids. The V end was cut by 0 bases, the J end by 8 bases, with 11 bases between. CDR1 and CDR2 from the germline V gene are LGHNA and YSLEER. The DNA for the CDR3 is TGCGCCAGCAGCCAAGAAGGAGACGGCGATGAGCAGTTCTTC. Its translation is CASSQEGDGDEQFF.

This chain joins TRBV5-4 and TRBJ1-2, with 7 bases identical to TRBD1. CDR3 length: 11 amino acids. Trimming cost V 4 bases and J 9 bases; bases outside gene matches: 3. CDR1 SGHNT and CDR2 YYREEE come from the germline V gene (reference sequence). The chain's CDR3 is CASSRQGSYTF. The CDR3 DNA is TGTGCCAGCAGCCGACAGGGCAGCTACACCTTC. Full variable domain (outside the CDR3, taken from reference TRBV5-4 and TRBJ1-2): ETGVTQSPTHLIKTRGQQVTLRCSSQSGHNTVSWYQQALGQGPQFIFQYYREEENGRGNFPPRFSGLQFPNYSSELNVNALELDDSALYLCASSRQGSYTFGSGTRLTVV.

The gene calls are TRBV7-8 and TRBJ1-2; no reliable D call. Germline assignment: CDR1 SGHVS and CDR2 FQNEAQ. The ends were cut back, 3 bases at V and 8 bases at J, with 13 bases in the middle. The CDR3 runs 13 residues. The CDR3 DNA reads as TGTGCCAGCAGCTTCGGGCTCCTTGAAGGCTACACCTTC. This gives the protein CASSFGLLEGYTF.

V is TRBV11-2 and J is TRBJ2-5, with D unresolved. This CDR3 contains 12 residues. Germline V gives CDR1 SGHAT, CDR2 FQNNGV. V gave up 3 bases and J gave up 5 bases, with 7 bases separating them. The CDR3 DNA reads as TGTGCCAGCAGCTTGGAACGGGAGACCCAGTACTTC. It translates to CASSLERETQYF.

Concerning this clone: One junction end disagrees with the germline gene, perhaps due to a read error. The V and J genes are TRBV7-9 and TRBJ2-5; a weak D match, TRBD1 (5 bases). Germline V CDR1 and CDR2: SEHNR, FQNEAQ (reference sequence). This CDR3 region has 11 residues. CDR3 bases: TGTGCCAGCAGCTCCGCCGGGCCCAGGGACTTC. The encoded protein is CASSSAGPRDF.

The V gene is TRBV6-1, the J gene TRBJ2-7; D remains unclear. Trimming removed 6 bases at V and 6 bases at J, with 6 bases between. Germline CDR1 and CDR2: MNHNS and SASEGT. This CDR3 is built from 10 residues. CDR3 bases: TGTGCCAGCAGAGGCGGCGAGCAGTACTTC. This gives the protein CASRGGEQYF.

This clone was found once. V gene TRBV6-5 combines with J gene TRBJ1-2, with a weak D call TRBD1 (6 bases). Germline V gene lookup returns CDR1 MNHEY and CDR2 SVGAGI. V lost 3 bases to trimming and J lost 2 bases, with 16 bases between them. The CDR3 loop spans 16 amino acids. CDR3 region: CASSYSDWDTNYGYTF. CDR3 DNA: TGTGCCAGCAGTTATTCGGATTGGGACACCAACTATGGCTACACCTTC.

The chain is built from TRBV4-3 and TRBJ1-2; possible D gene TRBD1, 6 bases. V shed 0 bases and J shed 5 bases, with 19 bases lying between them. CDR3 length equals 17 residues. The V gene's germline CDR1 is LGHNA and CDR2 YSLEER. In DNA, the CDR3 is TGCGCCAGCAGCCAAGAGCACAGGGTAGTTCTTGGGTATGGCTACACCTTC. This encodes CASSQEHRVVLGYGYTF.

The chain is built from TRBV21-1 and TRBJ2-7; no DNA check was done on the table's D call, TRBD2. TRBV21-1 is tagged as a pseudogene. This CDR3 is 18 amino acids long. CDR3 sequence: CASSKVGTRKHKSGEQYF. DNA for the CDR3: TGTGCCAGCAGCAAAGTAGGGACTAGAAAGCATAAATCGGGGGAGCAGTACTTC.

The chain joins TRBV7-2 to TRBJ1-4; 8 bases line up with TRBD1. With V trimmed by 0 bases and J by 8 bases, 8 bases remained unmatched. CDR3 length: 16 residues. CDR1 is SGHTA, CDR2 FQGNSA, per germline. Written as DNA, the CDR3 is TGTGCCAGCAGCTTAGCTACCCAGGGGGCCGGGGAAAAACTGTTTTTT. It encodes CASSLATQGAGEKLFF.

The genes are TRBV10-3 and TRBJ2-5; D may be TRBD1 (6 bases). Trimming cost V 6 bases and J 2 bases, with 13 bases left between them. The CDR3 sequence is 14 residues long. Germline V gives CDR1 ENHRY, CDR2 SYGVKD. Written as DNA, the CDR3 is TGTGCCATCAGGCTGGGACAAAATCAAGAGACCCAGTACTTC. Its protein product is CAIRLGQNQETQYF.

The V call is TRBV5-1, the J call TRBJ2-1; D is undetermined. This CDR3 is built from 15 residues. CDR1 is SGHRS, CDR2 YFSETQ, per germline. Trimming took 2 bases from V and 8 from J, leaving 17 bases between them. DNA of the CDR3: TGCGCCAGCAGCTTATCGGTCCACCCTGGGGATGAGCAGTTCTTC. This encodes CASSLSVHPGDEQFF.

The V and J genes are TRBV6-6 and TRBJ1-2, with TRBD1 matching over 10 bases. Germline V CDR1 and CDR2: MNHNY, SVGAGI (reference sequence). The CDR3 runs 15 residues. V lost 10 bases, J lost 6 bases, and 14 bases stayed unmatched. The CDR3 coding sequence is TGTGCCATCACCCCCTACGGGGGACAGGGGAATGGCTACACCTTC. Its translation is CAITPYGGQGNGYTF.

The rearrangement links TRBV18 to TRBJ2-6, with D tentatively TRBD1 (6 bases). The V gene's germline CDR1 is KGHSH and CDR2 LQKENI. The CDR3 length is 15 residues. Deletions cut 5 bases from V and 4 bases from J, with 12 bases between. This CDR3 is CASSSTGLGANVLTF. CDR3 coding DNA: TGTGCCAGCTCATCTACAGGGTTAGGGGCCAACGTCCTGACTTTC.

The rearrangement uses TRBV5-1 and TRBJ2-1, with 7 bases lining up with TRBD2. The CDR3 loop spans 17 amino acids. Losses at the gene ends were 1 base for V and 0 bases for J; bases not matched to a gene: 7. CDR1 is SGHRS, CDR2 YFSETQ, per germline. Here the CDR3 reads CASSLLTSVSSYNEQFF. The CDR3 DNA reads as TGCGCCAGCAGCTTGCTTACTAGCGTAAGCTCCTACAATGAGCAGTTCTTC.

This clone showed up just once. The chain links TRBV7-9 to TRBJ2-5; the D is unclear. The germline V and J ends were trimmed by 1 base and 7 bases, with 10 bases remaining between them. The germline V gene encodes CDR1 SEHNR and CDR2 FQNEAQ (reference sequence). The CDR3 covers 13 residues. CDR3 DNA sequence: TGTGCCAGCAGCTTAGGGGAAATCGGGACCCAGTACTTC. It specifies CASSLGEIGTQYF.

The rearrangement uses TRBV7-6 and TRBJ2-2; D may be TRBD1 (6 bases). Germline V lookup: CDR1 SGHVS, CDR2 FNYEAQ. V was clipped by 5 bases and J by 6 bases, with 19 bases between them. The CDR3 totals 16 residues. CDR3 nucleotides: TGTGCCAGCAGCCCCAGACAGGTTCGAGACCCCGGGGAGCTGTTTTTT. This encodes CASSPRQVRDPGELFF.

The genes are TRBV27 and TRBJ2-7; 8 nucleotides match TRBD2. V shed 0 bases, J shed 2 bases, and the junction held 12 bases outside the gene matches. There are 18 residues in the CDR3. The germline CDR1 and CDR2 sequences are MNHEY and SMNVEV (reference sequence). The CDR3 nucleotides read TGTGCCAGCAGTTTATCGGCTAGTGGGGCGGGGGGAACCTACGAGCAGTACTTC. Its protein product is CASSLSASGAGGTYEQYF.

The J gene is TRBJ2-3, the V gene TRBV9, with unresolved D. CDR1 SGDLS and CDR2 YYNGEE come from the germline V gene. CDR3 size: 14 residues. Trimming shortened V by 0 bases and J by 2 bases, and 7 bases separated the two germline ends. Here the CDR3 reads CASSVERVTDTQYF. In nucleotides, the CDR3 is TGTGCCAGCAGCGTAGAGCGTGTCACAGATACGCAGTATTTT. Full variable domain (outside the CDR3, taken from reference TRBV9 and TRBJ2-3): DSGVTQTPKHLITATGQRVTLRCSPRSGDLSVYWYQQSLDQGLQFLIQYYNGEERAKGNILERFSAQQFPDLHSELNLSSLELGDSALYFCASSVERVTDTQYFGPGTRLTVL.

The V gene is TRBV5-1, the J gene TRBJ2-3, with a weak D call TRBD2 (6 bases). This CDR3 region has 14 residues. Trimming left V 4 bases short and J 6 bases short, with 15 bases between. Germline V gives CDR1 SGHRS, CDR2 YFSETQ. CDR3 in amino acids: CASSPPTSWDTQYF. CDR3 coding DNA: TGCGCCAGCAGCCCCCCGACTAGTTGGGATACGCAGTATTTT.

This rearrangement joins TRBV5-1 to TRBJ1-5; TRBD1 is a possible D gene (6 bases). The germline V and J ends were trimmed by 4 bases and 0 bases, with 11 bases remaining between them. This CDR3 contains 15 residues. The germline CDR1 and CDR2 sequences are SGHRS and YFSETQ. The CDR3: CASSPGQNSNQPQHF. CDR3 coding DNA: TGCGCCAGCAGCCCCGGACAGAATAGCAATCAGCCCCAGCATTTT. Based on the CDR3 plus reference TRBV5-1 and TRBJ1-5, the full variable domain is KAGVTQTPRYLIKTRGQQVTLSCSPISGHRSVSWYQQTPGQGLQFLFEYFSETQRNKGNFPGRFSGRQFSNSRSEMNVSTLELGDSALYLCASSPGQNSNQPQHFGDGTRLSIL.

This clone was found once. This chain connects TRBV28 to TRBJ1-1, with unresolved D. This CDR3 comprises 15 residues. Trimming left V 8 bases short and J 0 bases short, with 16 bases between. The germline gives CDR1 MDHEN, CDR2 SYDVKM. In nucleotides, the CDR3 is TGTGCCAGCGTCCCCCAGGCCCTCATGAACACTGAAGCTTTCTTT. Translation gives CASVPQALMNTEAFF.